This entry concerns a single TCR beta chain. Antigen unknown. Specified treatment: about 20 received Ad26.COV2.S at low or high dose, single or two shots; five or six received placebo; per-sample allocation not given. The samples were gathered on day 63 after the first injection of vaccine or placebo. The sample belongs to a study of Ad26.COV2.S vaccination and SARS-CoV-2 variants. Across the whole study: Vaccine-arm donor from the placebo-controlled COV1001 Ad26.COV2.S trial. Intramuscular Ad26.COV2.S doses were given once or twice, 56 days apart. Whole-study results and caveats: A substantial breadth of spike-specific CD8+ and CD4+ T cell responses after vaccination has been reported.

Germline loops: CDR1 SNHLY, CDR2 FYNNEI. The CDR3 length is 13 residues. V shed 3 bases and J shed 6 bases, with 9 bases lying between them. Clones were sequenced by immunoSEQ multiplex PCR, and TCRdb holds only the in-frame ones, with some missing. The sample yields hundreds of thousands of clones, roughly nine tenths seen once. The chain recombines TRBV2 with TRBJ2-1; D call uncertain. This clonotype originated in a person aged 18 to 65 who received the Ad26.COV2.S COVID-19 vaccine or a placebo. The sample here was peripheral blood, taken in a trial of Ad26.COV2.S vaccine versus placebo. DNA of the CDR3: TGTGCCAGCAGTGATCCAGCCGGCAATGAGCAGTTCTTC. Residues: CASSDPAGNEQFF.